This paragraph covers one T cell receptor beta chain sequence. No antigen is known for it. cDNA carried unique molecular identifiers, and a universal primer site was added by template switching. TCRdb reanalysed the 5' RACE reads using MiXCR and keeps one entry per CDR3 protein. The sample records about 240,000 distinct CDR3 sequences, roughly 10% being singletons. V lost 5 bases to trimming and J lost 4 bases, with 11 bases between them. This CDR3 contains 13 residues. Germline-derived CDR1 and CDR2 are SSHAT and FNYEAQ (reference sequence). The data derive from a study of identical twins. Study-wide results and caveats: Whereas memory repertoires showed no such difference, abundant cord blood beta clonotypes carried fewer insertions. Recombination models fit unrelated individuals' TCR alpha sharing but underestimated twins'.

The chain carries TRBV7-7 and TRBJ2-5, with unresolved D. The sequenced sample was memory T cells sorted from blood. The source is a man between 50 and 59 years old in good health. CDR3 region: CASSHEALETQYF. In nucleotides, the CDR3 is TGTGCCAGCAGCCACGAAGCCCTAGAGACCCAGTACTTC. Variable domain in full (rest from reference TRBV7-7 and TRBJ2-5): GAGVSQSPRYKVTKRGQDVTLRCDPISSHATLYWYQQALGQGPEFLTYFNYEAQPDKSGLPSDRFSAERPEGSISTLTIQRTEQRDSAMYRCASSHEALETQYFGPGTRLLVL.